The rows below give T cell receptor beta chains drawn from one sample of a study of shared clonotypes between healthy human individuals. Produced via immunoSEQ multiplex PCR; TCRdb's table is partial and in-frame only. This sample has more than 450,000 clones, with roughly 78% found just once. The sample consisted of PBMCs. The receptors stem from a woman aged 40 to 50 in good health. Some clones in this sample may be carry-over from other donors' samples. Each CDR3 is given with its conserved first and last residue. Each record gives: D gene, clone size, J gene, V gene, CDR3 DNA, CDR3 protein. The D gene is left open where the match is weak. Only some rows state a clone size, as once, few, many or a class for expanded clones.

. | . | TRBJ2-7 | TRBV5-1 | TGCGCCAGCAGCTTGGAGTCAGGGAGCTACGAGCAGTACTTC | CASSLESGSYEQYF
TRBD2 | . | TRBJ2-1 | TRBV18 | TGTGCCAGCTCACAGGGACTAGCGGGAGGCTCAAATGAGCAGTTCTTC | CASSQGLAGGSNEQFF
. | once | TRBJ1-3 | TRBV7-9 | TGTGCCAGCAGCCAGGACGGTGGAAACACCATATATTTT | CASSQDGGNTIYF
. | . | TRBJ1-2 | TRBV5-1 | TGCGCCAGCAGCTCGGACGGGTCCCTGGCGCAGAACTATGGCTACACCTTC | CASSSDGSLAQNYGYTF
TRBD1 | . | TRBJ2-7 | TRBV5-4 | TGTGCCAGCAGCGTCGGGACAGACGAGCAGTACTTC | CASSVGTDEQYF
TRBD2 | once | TRBJ2-5 | TRBV30 | TGTGCCTGGAGTGTACTCCGCCCGGGAGGGACCCAGTACTTC | CAWSVLRPGGTQYF
. | . | TRBJ1-4 | TRBV11-2 | TGTGCCAGCAGCTTAGGGCTATCGGGTGCAACTAATGAAAAACTGTTTTTT | CASSLGLSGATNEKLFF
TRBD1 | . | TRBJ1-2 | TRBV28 | TGTGCCAGCAGTTTCGGGGACAGATATGGCTACACCTTC | CASSFGDRYGYTF
. | . | TRBJ1-5 | TRBV7-2 | TGTGCCAGCAGCTTACTAGGGACATATCTTAGCAATCAGCCCCAGCATTTT | CASSLLGTYLSNQPQHF
. | . | TRBJ2-2 | TRBV7-2 | TGTGCCAGCAGCTTAGTATCGGGAACGGGCGGGGAGCTGTTTTTT | CASSLVSGTGGELFF
TRBD2 | once | TRBJ2-1 | TRBV13 | TGTGCCAGCAGCTTAAGTCTAGCGGGGGGCAATGAGCAGTTCTTC | CASSLSLAGGNEQFF
TRBD2 | . | TRBJ2-1 | TRBV7-9 | TGTGCCAGCAGCCTAAGCGGGGTTAGTGAGCAGTTCTTC | CASSLSGVSEQFF
. | . | TRBJ2-3 | TRBV7-9 | TGTGCCAGCAGCTTATACCTAGCTTCAGATACGCAGTATTTT | CASSLYLASDTQYF
. | . | TRBJ1-1 | TRBV10-3 | TGTGCCATCACCCCGGGACAACAAACTGAAGCTTTCTTT | CAITPGQQTEAFF
. | once | TRBJ1-5 | TRBV6-1 | TGTGCCAGCAGTGAACTAGGGACGTCTACCGGTCAGCCCCAGCATTTT | CASSELGTSTGQPQHF
. | . | TRBJ2-5 | TRBV10-3 | TGTGCCATCAGTGAGTCGGGGCGGGGACAAGAGACCCAGTACTTC | CAISESGRGQETQYF
TRBD1 | once | TRBJ2-1 | TRBV7-9 | TGTGCCAGCAGCTTAGGACAGGGTATCAGCAATGAGCAGTTCTTC | CASSLGQGISNEQFF
. | . | TRBJ2-5 | TRBV29-1 | TGCAGCGTTGAAGATCGTGTTTGGGAGACCCAGTACTTC | CSVEDRVWETQYF
TRBD1 | . | TRBJ2-7 | TRBV5-1 | TGCGCCAGCAGCTTGGCCCCGGACAGGGGCTCCTACGAGCAGTACTTC | CASSLAPDRGSYEQYF
. | . | TRBJ2-1 | TRBV9 | TGTGCCAGCAGTCAACAGGGCTCCTACAATGAGCAGTTCTTC | CASSQQGSYNEQFF
TRBD2 | . | TRBJ2-7 | TRBV5-1 | TGCGCCAGCAGCCTCGGGACTAGCGGGAGACGCCACGAGCAGTACTTC | CASSLGTSGRRHEQYF
. | . | TRBJ1-5 | TRBV27 | TGTGCCAGCAGTCCAAATCGGGGGCTAAGCAATCAGCCCCAGCATTTT | CASSPNRGLSNQPQHF
TRBD2 | . | TRBJ2-6 | TRBV5-6 | TGTGCCAGCAGCGCGGGACTACCGTCCTCTGGGGCCAACGTCCTGACTTTC | CASSAGLPSSGANVLTF
. | . | TRBJ2-1 | TRBV25-1 | TGTGCCAGCAGTGAAAGCGGAGGGGGATACAATGAGCAGTTCTTC | CASSESGGGYNEQFF
. | . | TRBJ1-1 | TRBV6-5 | TGTGCCAGCAGCCCACAGAAGAACACTGAAGCTTTCTTT | CASSPQKNTEAFF
TRBD2 | . | TRBJ2-1 | TRBV7-7 | TGTGCCAGCAGCCCGGGGACTAGCGGGATGGAGCAGTTCTTC | CASSPGTSGMEQFF
. | . | TRBJ2-7 | TRBV6-5 | TGTGCCAGCAGTTACTCGCCGGACGGACTCTACGAGCAGTACTTC | CASSYSPDGLYEQYF
. | once | TRBJ1-2 | TRBV27 | TGTGCCAGCACCAGTCTAGGACAGCCGACTAACTATGGCTACACCTTC | CASTSLGQPTNYGYTF
TRBD1 | once | TRBJ2-3 | TRBV28 | TGTGCTAAAGGGACCGGGACAGTAGCTTGTTTGCTTAGCACAGATACGCAGTATTTT | CAKGTGTVACLLSTDTQYF
. | . | TRBJ2-2 | TRBV13 | TGTGCCAGCAGCCAACTTAGGTCAGGACTCCAGCTGTTTTTT | CASSQLRSGLQLFF
TRBD2 | . | TRBJ2-1 | TRBV29-1 | TGCAGCGTTGACCCAGCGGGATACTCCTACAATGAGCAGTTCTTC | CSVDPAGYSYNEQFF
TRBD1 | . | TRBJ1-5 | TRBV7-8 | TGTGCCAGCAGCCTCCGGGACAGTCGTCAGCCCCAGCATTTT | CASSLRDSRQPQHF
. | . | TRBJ1-2 | TRBV6-6 | TGTGCCAGCTCCACAGGAGCCTATGGCTACACCTTC | CASSTGAYGYTF
. | once | TRBJ2-7 | TRBV4-1 | TGCGCCAGCAGCCCCCAGCCGGGGTATTACTACGAGCAGTACTTC | CASSPQPGYYYEQYF
TRBD1 | . | TRBJ2-5 | TRBV5-1 | TGCGCCAGCAGCGTCAAGACAGGGGGAACGGAGACCCAGTACTTC | CASSVKTGGTETQYF
. | . | TRBJ2-7 | TRBV4-2 | TGTGCCAGCAGCCAAGAGGCCGGAGGGCCCTACGAGCAGTACTTC | CASSQEAGGPYEQYF
. | . | TRBJ2-1 | TRBV1 | TGCACCAGCAGCCTAAAACCCGCTAGCGGGAGGGCCCATGAGCAGTTCTTC | CTSSLKPASGRAHEQFF
. | . | TRBJ2-1 | TRBV10-1 | TGCGCCAGCAGGGACTCGACCTACGGGGGTGAGCAGTTCTTC | CASRDSTYGGEQFF
. | . | TRBJ2-7 | TRBV30 | TGTGCCTGGAGTCTAGGGGGGCGCTACGAGCAGTACTTC | CAWSLGGRYEQYF
TRBD2 | . | TRBJ2-1 | TRBV18 | TGTGCCAGCTCACCAGGACTAGCGGGTGAGCAGTTCTTC | CASSPGLAGEQFF
. | . | TRBJ2-1 | TRBV28 | TGTGCCAGCAGTACCAAACTCAGGGCTCTCTATGAGCAGTTCTTC | CASSTKLRALYEQFF
TRBD2 | . | TRBJ2-7 | TRBV28 | TGTGCCAGCAGTGCCTCCTTACTAGCGGGAGTAGGTTACGAGCAGTACTTC | CASSASLLAGVGYEQYF
TRBD1 | . | TRBJ2-1 | TRBV5-1 | TGCGCCAGCAGCCTGCGCGCAGACAGGGTTTGGGGTGAGCAGTTCTTC | CASSLRADRVWGEQFF
. | . | TRBJ2-7 | TRBV4-3 | TGCGCCAGCAGCCAAGACCAGGGCTCCTACGAGCAGTACTTC | CASSQDQGSYEQYF
. | many | TRBJ2-5 | TRBV30 | TGTGCCTGGAGTGTGTGGGGCCGGGAGACCCAGTACTTC | CAWSVWGRETQYF
. | . | TRBJ2-3 | TRBV6-5 | TGTGCCAGCAGTCTTAGCGAGAGCCCCACAGATACGCAGTATTTT | CASSLSESPTDTQYF
TRBD2 | . | TRBJ2-1 | TRBV7-2 | TGTGCCAGCAGCCGGACTAGCGGGAGCGGTGAGCAGTTCTTC | CASSRTSGSGEQFF
. | . | TRBJ1-3 | TRBV9 | TGTGCCAGCAGCGGCCGGGGACTTGGAAACACCATATATTTT | CASSGRGLGNTIYF
TRBD1 | . | TRBJ1-5 | TRBV5-4 | TGTGCCAGCAGTTCCGACAGGGGGGAGCCCCAGCATTTT | CASSSDRGEPQHF
. | . | TRBJ1-2 | TRBV18 | TGTGCCAGCTCAGATGCGGTACAGCGCTCCTATGGCTACACCTTC | CASSDAVQRSYGYTF
. | . | TRBJ2-7 | TRBV6-6 | TGTGCCAGCACCAGAGCCGGAGGAGGGCCCTACGAGCAGTACTTC | CASTRAGGGPYEQYF
TRBD1 | once | TRBJ1-2 | TRBV28 | TGTGCCAGCAGCCCTCCCGGGACAGCTAGTCTCTATGGCTACACCTTC | CASSPPGTASLYGYTF